Below are 21 T cell receptor beta chains sequenced from a single sample in a study of blood T cell repertoires in COVID-19. TCRdb's table, derived via immunoSEQ multiplex PCR, lists solely in-frame clones and lacks some. The sample has just over 95,000 clones; 90% are singletons. Sequenced sample: peripheral blood. These TCRs come from a man in his sixties with acute or convalescent COVID-19.

The chain couples TRBV7-9 to TRBJ2-3; 10 nucleotides align to TRBD1. CDR3 size: 15 residues. The V and J ends lost 7 bases and 0 bases, in that order; junction bases with no gene match: 4. The germline V gene has CDR1 SEHNR and CDR2 FQNEAQ (reference sequence). CDR3 nucleotides: TGTGCCAGCACCAGACAGGGGGCTAGCACAGATACGCAGTATTTT. It translates to CASTRQGASTDTQYF.

The chain couples TRBV14 to TRBJ1-3, with D unresolved. The germline V and J ends were trimmed by 5 bases and 6 bases, with 11 bases remaining between them. The CDR3 has 13 residues. Germline assignment: CDR1 SGHDN and CDR2 FVKESK. For the CDR3, the DNA is TGTGCCAGCAGCGGAGAGTCAGAAAACACCATATATTTT. It specifies CASSGESENTIYF. Full variable domain (outside the CDR3, taken from reference TRBV14 and TRBJ1-3): EAGVTQFPSHSVIEKGQTVTLRCDPISGHDNLYWYRRVMGKEIKFLLHFVKESKQDESGMPNNRFLAERTGGTYSTLKVQPAELEDSGVYFCASSGESENTIYFGEGSWLTVV.

The chain uses TRBV7-8 and TRBJ1-1, with a tentative D call TRBD1 (6 bases). Germline-derived CDR1 and CDR2 are SGHVS and FQNEAQ. This CDR3 region has 14 residues. V shed 3 bases and J shed 2 bases, with 10 bases lying between them. The CDR3 sequence is CASSFGQLNTEAFF. The CDR3 DNA reads TGTGCCAGCAGCTTCGGACAGCTTAACACTGAAGCTTTCTTT.

The J gene is TRBJ2-1, the V gene TRBV15; D might be TRBD2 (5 bases). Between the trimmed V and J ends, which lost 5 bases and 7 bases, there was a span of 12 bases. The CDR3 has 13 amino acids. The V gene's germline CDR1 is LNHNV and CDR2 YYDKDF (reference sequence). The CDR3 coding sequence is TGTGCCACCAGCGGGGAGAGTTATAATGAGCAGTTCTTC. Translating gives CATSGESYNEQFF. The full variable domain, rest sourced from reference TRBV15 and TRBJ2-1, is DAMVIQNPRYQVTQFGKPVTLSCSQTLNHNVMYWYQQKSSQAPKLLFHYYDKDFNNEADTPDNFQSRRPNTSFCFLDIRSPGLGDTAMYLCATSGESYNEQFFGPGTRLTVL.

The chain joins TRBV2 to TRBJ1-5; 8 bases line up with TRBD1. This CDR3 comprises 13 residues. Unmatched junction bases numbered 5, after V lost 7 bases and J lost 6 bases. Germline-derived CDR1 and CDR2 are SNHLY and FYNNEI. The CDR3 protein is CASNQGAAQPQHF. DNA for the CDR3: TGTGCCAGCAATCAGGGGGCGGCTCAGCCCCAGCATTTT.

V usage is TRBV3-1 (or the pseudogene TRBV3-2) and J usage is TRBJ1-2, with D hard to call. Trimming removed 1 base from V and 2 bases from J, with 11 bases in between. Germline loops: CDR1 LGHDT, CDR2 YNNKEL (reference sequence). The CDR3 is made up of 15 amino acids. For the CDR3, the DNA is TGTGCCAGCAGCCAAGCCCCCGGGTCGAACTATGGCTACACCTTC. It translates to CASSQAPGSNYGYTF.

The CDR3 bases are TGTGCCAGCAGCACAGGGGGCCCAGATACGCAGTATTTT. This translates into CASSTGGPDTQYF. The V and J genes are TRBV11-3 and TRBJ2-3, with TRBD1 matching over 9 bases. This CDR3 spans 13 amino acids. V shed 5 bases and J 4 bases; nucleotides not matched to a gene: 1. Germline CDR1 SGHNT, CDR2 YENEEA.

The rearrangement uses TRBV7-9 and TRBJ1-2; D is perhaps TRBD1 (5 bases). V lost 1 base and J lost 4, with 10 bases in between. This CDR3 region has 14 residues. Germline CDR1 and CDR2: SEHNR and FQNEAQ (reference sequence). In DNA, the CDR3 is TGTGCCAGCAGCTTAGATGCCAGGGCCTATGGCTACACCTTC. It encodes CASSLDARAYGYTF.

V and J are TRBV11-2 and TRBJ1-2; D remains unclear. Germline V gene data show CDR1 as SGHAT and CDR2 as FQNNGV. This CDR3 comprises 14 residues. V was cut by 3 bases and J by 4 bases, with 12 bases left in between. The CDR3 coding sequence is TGTGCCAGCAGCTTGGGTCGGAGTTCCTATGGCTACACCTTC. It encodes CASSLGRSSYGYTF. Drawing the rest from reference TRBV11-2 and TRBJ1-2, the complete variable domain is EAGVAQSPRYKIIEKRQSVAFWCNPISGHATLYWYQQILGQGPKLLIQFQNNGVVDDSQLPKDRFSAERLKGVDSTLKIQPAKLEDSAVYLCASSLGRSSYGYTFGSGTRLTVV.

The J gene is TRBJ1-2, the V gene TRBV19, with D maybe TRBD1 (5 bases). CDR3 length: 14 residues. Per germline, CDR1 LNHDA and CDR2 SQIVND (reference sequence). Trimming left V 0 bases short and J 5 bases short, with 10 bases between. Written as DNA, the CDR3 is TGTGCCAGTAGTATAGATTTCGGGGGATATGGCTACACCTTC. It encodes CASSIDFGGYGYTF.

The V gene is TRBV30, the J gene TRBJ1-3; weak D call: TRBD1 (5 bases). CDR3 length: 15 amino acids. Germline V gives CDR1 GTSNPN, CDR2 SVGIG (reference sequence). The ends were cut back, 3 bases at V and 4 bases at J, with 16 bases in the middle. The chain's CDR3 is CAWSLRAGRGNTIYF. CDR3 DNA: TGTGCCTGGAGCCTCAGGGCAGGGAGGGGAAACACCATATATTTT.

This clone came up a few times. The V and J genes are TRBV19 and TRBJ1-1; TRBD1 agrees at 7 bases. The CDR3 is made up of 15 amino acids. Germline CDR1 and CDR2: LNHDA and SQIVND (reference sequence). The V gene end was trimmed by 1 base and the J gene end by 1 base; junction bases not matched to a gene: 3. The CDR3 bases are TGTGCCAGTAGTATAGGGGACAGTGGGAACACTGAAGCTTTCTTT. Translation: CASSIGDSGNTEAFF.

The chain combines TRBV9 with TRBJ2-1; 11 bases are a match to TRBD1. Germline loops: CDR1 SGDLS, CDR2 YYNGEE. After removal of 4 bases from V and 8 bases from J, the junction contained 8 bases not matched to a gene. This CDR3 spans 15 amino acids. The CDR3 loop is CASSPRDRGWYEQFF. The CDR3 DNA is TGTGCCAGCAGCCCCCGGGACAGGGGGTGGTATGAGCAGTTCTTC.

The chain combines TRBV5-8 with TRBJ1-5, with D possibly being TRBD1 (6 bases). In germline, CDR1 is SGHTS, CDR2 YDEGEE. V was clipped by 1 base and J by 0 bases, with 20 bases between them. This CDR3 contains 19 residues. Here the CDR3 reads CASSLLPLTGDYSNQPQHF. In DNA form, the CDR3 reads TGTGCCAGCAGCTTGCTTCCCTTGACAGGAGATTATAGCAATCAGCCCCAGCATTTT.

This clone was found once. This chain connects TRBV7-9 to TRBJ2-2; 11 nucleotides line up with TRBD1. Germline-derived CDR1 and CDR2 are SEHNR and FQNEAQ (reference sequence). The CDR3 has 16 amino acids. V trimming: 5 bases; J trimming: 3 bases; junction bases outside the gene matches: 5. In DNA, the CDR3 is TGTGCCAGCAGCCCTAGGACAGGGGGCGACACCGGGGAGCTGTTTTTT. Residues: CASSPRTGGDTGELFF. The full variable domain, completed using reference TRBV7-9 and TRBJ2-2, is DTGVSQNPRHKITKRGQNVTFRCDPISEHNRLYWYRQTLGQGPEFLTYFQNEAQLEKSRLLSDRFSAERPKGSFSTLEIQRTEQGDSAMYLCASSPRTGGDTGELFFGEGSRLTVL.

The CDR3 spells CASSQDGGNTIYF. For the CDR3, the DNA is TGTGCCAGCAGCCAAGATGGGGGGAACACCATATATTTT. The V call is TRBV3-1 (or the pseudogene TRBV3-2), the J call TRBJ1-3; perhaps TRBD1 as D (5 bases). V lost 0 bases and J 7 bases, leaving 7 bases between the germline ends. The germline V gene has CDR1 LGHDT and CDR2 YNNKEL (reference sequence). The length of the CDR3 is 13 residues.

The chain uses TRBV4-1 and TRBJ2-2; 8 bases match TRBD1. Germline V lookup: CDR1 MGHRA, CDR2 YSYEKL. Unmatched junction bases numbered 7, after V lost 1 base and J lost 6 bases. The CDR3 is 16 residues long. The DNA for the CDR3 is TGCGCCAGCAGCCAAGGGCCTCAGGGGGCCTCCGGGGAGCTGTTTTTT. This codes for CASSQGPQGASGELFF.

The chain links TRBV18 to TRBJ1-2; D is possibly TRBD1 (6 bases). The CDR3 totals 17 residues. Per the germline V gene, CDR1 is KGHSH and CDR2 is LQKENI. The germline V and J ends were trimmed by 2 bases and 4 bases, with 20 bases remaining between them. CDR3 DNA: TGTGCCAGCTCACCATCGGGGGCGGGGGCCGGTCCCTATGGCTACACCTTC. It yields the protein CASSPSGAGAGPYGYTF.

The chain carries TRBV10-3 and TRBJ1-1; D may be TRBD1 (6 bases). This CDR3 comprises 13 residues. Looked up from germline, CDR1 is ENHRY and CDR2 is SYGVKD. Trimming shortened V by 2 bases and J by 3 bases, and 7 bases separated the two germline ends. The CDR3 loop reads CAISENRDTEAFF. The CDR3 region has the DNA TGTGCCATCAGTGAGAACAGGGACACTGAAGCTTTCTTT.

The chain uses TRBV3-1 (or the pseudogene TRBV3-2) and TRBJ1-2; TRBD1 agrees at 7 bases. After removal of 4 bases from V and 4 bases from J, the junction contained 6 bases not matched to a gene. The germline CDR1 and CDR2 sequences are LGHDT and YNNKEL (reference sequence). This CDR3 contains 14 residues. The CDR3 DNA reads as TGTGCCAGCAGCCTAAGACAGGGAGTCTATGGCTACACCTTC. Its translation: CASSLRQGVYGYTF.

J is TRBJ1-6 and V is TRBV7-2; possible D gene TRBD1, 6 bases. The CDR3 extends over 17 amino acids. Trimming removed 4 bases at V and 2 bases at J, with 15 bases between. Germline-derived CDR1 and CDR2 are SGHTA and FQGNSA. The CDR3 is CASSSGGGEPYNSPLHF. CDR3 sequence (DNA): TGTGCCAGCAGCTCGGGGGGCGGGGAGCCCTATAATTCACCCCTCCACTTT.